The subject of this entry is one TCR beta chain. The data were taken from a study of brain T cells in children with intractable seizures. The table came from immunoSEQ multiplex PCR; TCRdb's copy has only in-frame clones and leaves some out. The table includes 100,000 to 120,000 clones, around 94% detected once. V gave up 3 bases and J gave up 2 bases, with 7 bases separating them. CDR3 size: 13 residues. Per the germline V gene, CDR1 is SGDLS and CDR2 is YYNGEE. The V call is TRBV9, the J call TRBJ2-3, with D hard to call. The TCR originated in a boy under two years old with hemimegalencephaly and intractable seizures. The sequencing used peripheral blood, collected at surgery. CDR3 sequence (DNA): TGTGCCAGCAGCGAAAGGACCACAGATACGCAGTATTTT. Its protein product is CASSERTTDTQYF.